The 2 T cell receptor beta chains below come from one sample, sequenced in a study of regulatory T cells in long-lasting Graves disease. Library construction for TCR beta used iRepertoire HTBI primers and Arm-PCR of CDR3 regions. TCRdb re-analysed the multiplex PCR reads in MiXCR, keeping a single row per CDR3 protein. The sample lists about 470,000 distinct CDR3 sequences, about a sixth occurring once. Time point of the sample: newly diagnosed GD, antithyroid drugs for less than 3 months. PBMC-derived RNA was used for the TCR library. Another study also made use of these data, one on T cells in Graves' hyperthyroidism and ophthalmopathy.

The source was peripheral blood mononuclear cells (PBMCs), collected at new diagnosis, from a patient treated with antithyroid drugs. Source of these receptors: a man aged 40-50 years with Graves disease.

The chain employs TRBV6-2 or TRBV6-3 and TRBJ1-1; 7 bases are a match to TRBD1. CDR1 and CDR2 from the germline V gene are MNHEY and SVGEGT. Germline trimming cut 2 bases from V and 6 bases from J; bases unmatched to any gene: 6. The CDR3 runs 14 residues. The CDR3 region has the DNA TGTGCCAGCAGTTACGAGGAGGGGGCAGCTGAAGCTTTCTTT. Translated, it gives CASSYEEGAAEAFF.

This clonotype was seen repeatedly, ten times or more. The gene calls are TRBV27 and TRBJ1-5; tentative D call: TRBD1 (6 bases). The CDR3 runs to 14 residues. V dropped 2 bases and J dropped 7 bases, with 12 bases sitting between them. CDR1 is MNHEY and CDR2 is SMNVEV in the germline V gene (reference sequence). In DNA, the CDR3 is TGTGCCAGCAGTTTAACGCAGGGGCGACAGCCCCAGCATTTT. Its translation is CASSLTQGRQPQHF.